Described below is a single T cell receptor (beta chain) sequence and its context. The sample comes from a study of Ad26.COV2.S vaccination and SARS-CoV-2 variants. V shed 6 bases, J shed 4 bases, and the junction held 5 bases outside the gene matches. The CDR3 covers 14 residues. The germline CDR1 and CDR2 sequences are MNHEY and SVGAGI. Generated by immunoSEQ multiplex PCR, the TCRdb table keeps only in-frame clones and is missing some. Seen here are about 350,000 clones, under 95% observed once, and the top ten hold roughly 3.9%. Sequencing was performed on peripheral blood, taken after recovery from COVID-19. V is TRBV6-5 and J is TRBJ1-4, with TRBD1 identical over 7 bases. This TCR came from a human donor who had recovered from COVID-19. For the CDR3, the DNA is TGTGCCAGCAGACCCGGGACAGATAATGAAAAACTGTTTTTT. Its protein is CASRPGTDNEKLFF.